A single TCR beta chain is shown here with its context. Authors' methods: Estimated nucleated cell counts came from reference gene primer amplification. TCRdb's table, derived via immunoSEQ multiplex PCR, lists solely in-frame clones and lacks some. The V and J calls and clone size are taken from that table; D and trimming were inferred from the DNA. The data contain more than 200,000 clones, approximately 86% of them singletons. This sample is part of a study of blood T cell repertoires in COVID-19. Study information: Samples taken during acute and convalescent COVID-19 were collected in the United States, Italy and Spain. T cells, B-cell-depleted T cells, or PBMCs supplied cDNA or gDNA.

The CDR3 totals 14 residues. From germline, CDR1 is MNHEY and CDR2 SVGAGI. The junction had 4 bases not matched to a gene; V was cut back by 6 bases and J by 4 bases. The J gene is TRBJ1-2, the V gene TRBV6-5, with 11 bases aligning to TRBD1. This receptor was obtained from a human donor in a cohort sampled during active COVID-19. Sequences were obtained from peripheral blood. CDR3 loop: CASRGQGGFYGYTF. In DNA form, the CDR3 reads TGTGCCAGCAGGGGACAGGGGGGCTTCTATGGCTACACCTTC.